This TCR beta chain appears in the sequencing data of a study of blood T cells in healthy people across ages. CDR3 length: 18 residues. Trimming at V came to 5 bases and at J to 3 bases, leaving 12 bases not matched to a gene. The germline V gene has CDR1 SEHNR and CDR2 FQNEAQ (reference sequence). Primed by a sample-barcoded 5' primer and a J-beta primer mix, a second PCR proceeded for about 7 to 11 cycles. TCRdb itself ran the 5' RACE reads through MiXCR, one entry per CDR3 protein. The top ten clones hold 10% to 12% of a sample with about 1.6 million distinct CDR3 sequences, roughly 32% of them seen once.

The sequencing sample was made of blood. The receptor was isolated from a woman in her thirties in good health. V gene TRBV7-9 combines with J gene TRBJ2-3; the match to TRBD1 covers 12 bases. The CDR3 DNA reads as TGTGCCAGCAGCCCAGGGACAGGGGGCACAAGGCCAACAGATACGCAGTATTTT. Translated: CASSPGTGGTRPTDTQYF.